This TCR beta chain emerged from a study of shared clonotypes between healthy human individuals. Study-level information: Participating donors consisted of two women and a few men aged 18 to 49.

The V end lost 3 bases, the J end lost 5 bases, and 30 bases lay between the germline ends. Germline V gene data show CDR1 as MNHEY and CDR2 as SMNVEV (reference sequence). CDR3 size: 20 residues. Researchers ran the assay at a deep level. How the authors handled the data: Quality scores were absent from the junction-only immunoSEQ sequences, so filtering differed. Repertoires were generated with immunoSEQ multiplex PCR, while TCRdb's copy carries only in-frame clones and drops some. V and J calls and clone size are copied from that table; D and trimming were computed from the DNA. The table includes over 2,000,000 clones, roughly 93% detected once. Positively selected for CCR7, the CD45RO-negative cells used as naive CD8 cells excluded terminally differentiated effector memory CD45RA+ cells. All the donors were Caucasian adults who lived in Nashville, Tennessee. This clone occurred once.

The chain joins TRBV27 to TRBJ2-3, with D uncertain. This TCR was sampled from a man aged 18 to 30 in good health. Some clones in this sample may be carry-over from other donors' samples. Sequenced material: naive CD8+ T cells from PBMCs. CDR3 sequence (DNA): TGTGCCAGCAGTTTTTCAATCTACAACCTCCCTTCGGTGAGGAAAGATACGCAGTATTTT. Translated, it gives CASSFSIYNLPSVRKDTQYF.